This T cell receptor beta chain was obtained from a study of T-cell memory formation after mild COVID-19 (TCRdb year 2021). Study-wide context: TCR sequence clusters from the two donors were largely donor specific. The cohort was made up of two young adult volunteers, one female and one male, who were previously healthy. In a couple of donors, T-cell clones that expanded and contracted after mild COVID-19 were followed by sequencing TCRalpha and TCRbeta repertoires longitudinally. What the work shows at the level of the full study, not this receptor alone: The detection of some responding clones in pre-infection memory suggests that pre-existing cross-reactive memory T cells joined the SARS-CoV-2 response. Only a couple of mild cases were covered in the study, and larger cohorts including severe cases with pre-infection samples were considered necessary. Contracting CD4+ clones were found mainly in CM and EM memory subsets, while CD8+ clones were enriched in EMRA. From day 15 to 85, contracting clones showed balanced CD4/CD8 phenotypes, whereas a second wave of clones that expanded from day 15 to 37 leaned towards CD4+. The second-wave clones that peaked on day 37 were not confirmed to be SARS-CoV-2 specific.

From the cysteine through the phenylalanine, the CDR3 covers 13 amino acids. Only the CDR3 region is kept as DNA, spanning 39 bases read in frame from base 1. The germline V gene (reference sequence) supplies CDR1 SEHNR and CDR2 FQNEAQ. Trimming removed 8 bases from V and 9 bases from J; the gene matches leave 5 bases unexplained. Ficoll-Paque density gradient centrifugation was used to isolate PBMCs. This clonotype was observed many times. Its antigen is unknown. No base quality information exists; no much larger clone differs at one position. The sequencer listed for this sample is Illumina NovaSeq 6000. Using 5'RACE with constant-segment primers, TCRalpha and TCRbeta cDNA libraries were constructed, with sample barcodes and unique molecular identifiers added in the process. RNA was extracted from every sample with Trizol reagent. Libraries were amplified in two PCR steps, with a second sample barcode and Illumina TruSeq adapters added in the second step. Sequencing of libraries was performed on an Illumina NovaSeq with 2 x 150 bp paired-end reads. On the authors' methods: The reads were demultiplexed and collapsed into UMI-guided consensus sequences using migec v1.2.7. With mixcr v2.1.11, UMI consensuses were aligned to TRA and TRB V and J templates and assembled into clonotypes. Expanded or contracted clonotypes were those called significant by both edgeR and NoisET, with noise models trained on biological replicates. For edgeR calls, the thresholds were a false discovery rate-adjusted p below 0.01 and a log2 fold-change of 1. As an exploratory analysis of dynamics, max-normalized trajectories of the 1000 most abundant clonotypes were examined by PCA with hierarchical clustering. Separately sequenced CD4+ and CD8+ repertoires were used to assign a CD4 or CD8 phenotype to each responding clone. The public sequencing data were trimmed at Q25 with fastp and processed into clonotypes with MiXCR by TCRdb, which kept only in-frame beta chains. Rows with one shared CDR3 protein collapse into an entry with the most common genes and DNA. In this record, the V and J calls reflect TCRdb's handling and not the investigators' own analysis. The sample table contains roughly 68,000 distinct CDR3 sequences; only one count was recorded for approximately 16% of them. The ten biggest clones cover roughly 30% of the sample.

The TCR originated in an adult woman who had mild COVID-19 (a few samples of this study predate the infection). The sample titles of this study are shuffled in the database, so cell type and time point are left out; the donor was told from shared clones. Sequencing was done on a sample of PBMCs or a T cell subset sorted from them (not recorded which). The chain is encoded by TRBV7-9 joined to TRBJ2-1; TRBD2 fits 12 bases in the junction. The CDR3 protein sequence reads: CASRTSGTPEQFF. In nucleotide form, the sequence is TGTGCCAGCCGGACTAGCGGGACCCCTGAGCAGTTCTTC. Here the CDR3 is joined to the reference TRBV7-9 and TRBJ2-1 genes, and the full variable domain is: DTGVSQNPRHKITKRGQNVTFRCDPISEHNRLYWYRQTLGQGPEFLTYFQNEAQLEKSRLLSDRFSAERPKGSFSTLEIQRTEQGDSAMYLCASRTSGTPEQFFGPGTRLTVL.